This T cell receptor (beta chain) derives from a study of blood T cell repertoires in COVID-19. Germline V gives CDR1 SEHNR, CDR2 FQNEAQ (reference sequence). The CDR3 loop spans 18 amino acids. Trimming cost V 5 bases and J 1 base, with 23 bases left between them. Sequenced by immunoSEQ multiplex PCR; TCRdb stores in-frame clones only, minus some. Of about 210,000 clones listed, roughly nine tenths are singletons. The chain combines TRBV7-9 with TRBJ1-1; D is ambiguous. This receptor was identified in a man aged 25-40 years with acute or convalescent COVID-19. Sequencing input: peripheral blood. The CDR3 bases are TGTGCCAGCAGCCCTCGGTCCCTCCCCACGGTTCGGAACACTGAAGCTTTCTTT. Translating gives CASSPRSLPTVRNTEAFF.